The clone carrying this T cell receptor (beta chain) was found many times. The antigen is not known. There were TCR beta CDR3 regions amplified from RNA transcripts. The HTBI set primed first-round TCR CDR3 RT-PCR. TCRdb analysed the multiplex PCR reads with MiXCR anew, one entry per CDR3 protein. The data contain 300,000 to 500,000 distinct CDR3 sequences, about 14% of them singletons. These data come from a study of T cells in Graves' hyperthyroidism and ophthalmopathy. The study's findings and limits: The model's output predicted ophthalmopathy at a median of 6.5 months prior to onset.

The sequence derives from a man aged 50 to 59 with Graves' ophthalmopathy. Sequenced material: blood.

This chain's CDR3 is CASIAGNTGNYEQYF. CDR3 nucleotides: TGTGCCAGCATCGCGGGTAACACCGGAAATTACGAGCAGTACTTC. The chain joins TRBV28 to TRBJ2-7, with a possible D match to TRBD2 (5 bases). Germline V gives CDR1 MDHEN, CDR2 SYDVKM. CDR3 length equals 15 residues. Trimming took off 7 bases at V and 4 bases at J, with 20 bases between the two ends.